Below, 22 T cell receptor beta chains from the same sample are listed, as sequenced in a study of blood T cell repertoires in COVID-19. Some clones are missing from TCRdb's copy, which holds only in-frame ones; the method was immunoSEQ multiplex PCR. This sample carries about 180,000 clones, approximately 89% of them seen once, and the ten largest clones take 5% to 7.5%. The source material was PBMCs or T cells enriched from blood (not recorded which). All receptors come from a man aged 35 to 55 who had recovered from COVID-19.

The chain carries TRBV29-1 and TRBJ1-4, with 8 bases that match TRBD1. The CDR3 has 13 amino acids. V shed 5 bases and J 3 bases; nucleotides not matched to a gene: 2. CDR1 SQVTM and CDR2 ANQGSEA come from the germline V gene. The CDR3 bases are TGCAGCGTTCAGGGGGCGGCTAATGAAAAACTGTTTTTT. As protein: CSVQGAANEKLFF.

This chain connects TRBV28 to TRBJ2-5, with 9 bases lining up with TRBD1. CDR1 is MDHEN, CDR2 SYDVKM, per germline. V was pared by 5 bases and J by 5 bases, with 9 bases of the junction left unmatched. This CDR3 is 15 amino acids long. CDR3 bases: TGTGCCAGCAGTCTAGGGACAGGGAGTATGGAGACCCAGTACTTC. This encodes CASSLGTGSMETQYF.

V gene TRBV19 combines with J gene TRBJ2-5; 7 bases are a match to TRBD1. Germline assignment: CDR1 LNHDA and CDR2 SQIVND (reference sequence). The V and J ends lost 3 bases and 3 bases, in that order; junction bases with no gene match: 19. CDR3 length: 19 amino acids. The CDR3 spells CASSMGYRGPFDLKETQYF. DNA for the CDR3: TGTGCCAGTAGTATGGGTTACAGGGGACCCTTCGATTTAAAAGAGACCCAGTACTTC.

The V gene is TRBV29-1, the J gene TRBJ1-1; D ambiguous. Trimming stripped 3 bases from V and 0 bases from J, with 11 bases between. Germline V gives CDR1 SQVTM, CDR2 ANQGSEA. This CDR3 has 14 amino acids. The CDR3 DNA sequence: TGCAGCGTTGAGTACCGGAGCATGAACACTGAAGCTTTCTTT. Translating gives CSVEYRSMNTEAFF.

The rearrangement joins TRBV4-2 to TRBJ1-4; D possibly corresponds to TRBD1 (6 bases). Germline CDR1 and CDR2: LGHNA and YNFKEQ. V was clipped by 2 bases and J by 8 bases, with 21 bases between them. There are 17 residues in the CDR3. CDR3 protein: CASSQKTGGANGEKLFF. CDR3 in DNA: TGTGCCAGCAGCCAAAAGACCGGGGGGGCGAATGGAGAAAAACTGTTTTTT.

This clone was counted once. The chain is built from TRBV4-1 and TRBJ2-4, with D perhaps matching TRBD2 (5 bases). The CDR3 is made up of 18 amino acids. The germline CDR1 and CDR2 sequences are MGHRA and YSYEKL. With 1 base removed from V and 0 bases from J, the gap between germline ends came to 16 bases. The DNA for the CDR3 is TGCGCCAGCAGCCAAGGTGGACTGTCACCTTTAGCCAAAAACATTCAGTACTTC. This sequence encodes CASSQGGLSPLAKNIQYF.

V gene TRBV5-8 combines with J gene TRBJ2-2; D perhaps matches TRBD2 (5 bases). CDR3 length: 13 amino acids. CDR1 SGHTS and CDR2 YDEGEE come from the germline V gene. V lost 7 bases, J lost 5 bases, and 12 bases lay in between. The CDR3 protein is CASSTPGTGELFF. For the CDR3, the DNA is TGTGCCAGCTCCACTCCGGGGACCGGGGAGCTGTTTTTT.

The chain links TRBV9 to TRBJ2-7; D unclear. The germline V gene has CDR1 SGDLS and CDR2 YYNGEE. CDR3 length equals 14 residues. Trimming stripped 0 bases from V and 2 bases from J, with 9 bases between. CDR3 loop: CASSVGPVTYEQYF. In DNA form, the CDR3 reads TGTGCCAGCAGCGTAGGTCCAGTAACCTACGAGCAGTACTTC. Filled out from reference TRBV9 and TRBJ2-7, the complete variable domain reads DSGVTQTPKHLITATGQRVTLRCSPRSGDLSVYWYQQSLDQGLQFLIQYYNGEERAKGNILERFSAQQFPDLHSELNLSSLELGDSALYFCASSVGPVTYEQYFGPGTRLTVT.

V usage is TRBV6-5 and J usage is TRBJ1-1; D is undetermined. Germline CDR1 MNHEY, CDR2 SVGAGI. CDR3 length: 15 residues. Deletions cut 0 bases from V and 6 bases from J, with 14 bases between. The CDR3 DNA follows: TGTGCCAGCAGTTACTCGAGGGCGGGTAAGGCTGAAGCTTTCTTT. Residues: CASSYSRAGKAEAFF.

The chain employs TRBV2 and TRBJ1-1, with 7 positions matching TRBD1. J lost 2 bases, V lost 7 bases, and 10 bases had no gene match. CDR3 length equals 15 residues. The germline gives CDR1 SNHLY, CDR2 FYNNEI. CDR3 nucleotide sequence: TGTGCCAGCACCCGCTTCCGGGACAGAAACACTGAAGCTTTCTTT. Residues: CASTRFRDRNTEAFF.

The rearrangement uses TRBV2 and TRBJ1-4; TRBD1 agrees at 8 bases. This CDR3 region has 15 residues. J gave up 7 bases and V 5 bases, and 9 bases lay outside the gene matches. The germline V gene has CDR1 SNHLY and CDR2 FYNNEI. This CDR3 is CASSMQQGGFEKLFF. The CDR3 bases are TGTGCCAGCAGTATGCAACAGGGGGGTTTTGAAAAACTGTTTTTT.

Here the CDR3 reads CASSPTGNSGNTIYF. Written as DNA, the CDR3 is TGCGCCAGCAGCCCAACAGGGAACTCTGGAAACACCATATATTTT. The V gene is TRBV5-1, the J gene TRBJ1-3; TRBD1 is a possible D gene (6 bases). Germline V gene lookup returns CDR1 SGHRS and CDR2 YFSETQ. With 4 bases removed from V and 0 bases from J, the gap between germline ends came to 11 bases. CDR3 length: 15 amino acids.

The chain has TRBV7-2 and TRBJ1-3, with 7 nucleotides matching TRBD1. V was pared by 2 bases and J by 8 bases, with 9 bases of the junction left unmatched. Looked up from germline, CDR1 is SGHTA and CDR2 is FQGNSA. This CDR3 contains 15 residues. DNA for the CDR3: TGTGCCAGCAGCTTACAGGGGGTTGAGGGAGACACCATATATTTT. This encodes CASSLQGVEGDTIYF.

This clone appeared a single time. The chain links TRBV11-3 to TRBJ2-6, with 7 bases that match TRBD1. J was trimmed by 0 bases and V by 6 bases; bases with no gene match: 8. Germline values: CDR1 SGHNT, CDR2 YENEEA. The CDR3 runs 17 residues. CDR3 in DNA: TGTGCCAGCAGTCGTAGGGACAGTTACTCTGGGGCCAACGTCCTGACTTTC. It is translated as CASSRRDSYSGANVLTF.

The chain has TRBV7-9 and TRBJ1-3, with a possible D match to TRBD1 (5 bases). This CDR3 contains 15 residues. Germline CDR1 SEHNR, CDR2 FQNEAQ (reference sequence). Between the trimmed V and J ends, which lost 7 bases and 2 bases, there was a span of 15 bases. CDR3 protein: CASTPMGRAGNTIYF. In DNA, the CDR3 is TGTGCCAGCACCCCTATGGGGCGCGCTGGAAACACCATATATTTT.

The V call is TRBV6-5, the J call TRBJ1-2; D is undetermined. Germline CDR1 is MNHEY and CDR2 is SVGAGI. V shed 8 bases and J shed 4 bases, with 11 bases lying between them. This CDR3 has 12 amino acids. In DNA form, the CDR3 reads TGTGCCAGCCAACGGGGTGGCTATGGCTACACCTTC. This encodes CASQRGGYGYTF.

This clone was picked up one time. The chain uses TRBV2 and TRBJ1-1; possible D gene TRBD1, 5 bases. Per germline, CDR1 SNHLY and CDR2 FYNNEI. The CDR3 loop spans 11 amino acids. V lost 11 bases, J lost 9 bases, and 16 bases lay in between. In nucleotides, the CDR3 is TGTGCCGAAGTTTCACAGGACCAAGCTTTCTTT. This encodes CAEVSQDQAFF.

J is TRBJ2-7 and V is TRBV7-8; D is possibly TRBD1 (6 bases). Per germline, CDR1 SGHVS and CDR2 FQNEAQ. The CDR3 length is 14 residues. The V gene lost 4 bases and the J gene lost 0 bases, with 10 bases spanning the gap. CDR3 sequence: CASSSRDISYEQYF. In DNA, the CDR3 is TGTGCCAGCAGCTCACGGGACATCTCCTACGAGCAGTACTTC.

This clone has a handful of counts. J is TRBJ1-5 and V is TRBV11-2; 9 nucleotides match TRBD1. Germline assignment: CDR1 SGHAT and CDR2 FQNNGV. The V gene end was trimmed by 4 bases and the J gene end by 2 bases; junction bases not matched to a gene: 0. The length of the CDR3 is 14 residues. The CDR3 protein is CASSWTGGNQPQHF. In DNA form, the CDR3 reads TGTGCCAGCAGCTGGACAGGGGGCAATCAGCCCCAGCATTTT.

In its sample, this clone was seen a few times. The chain links TRBV6-6 to TRBJ2-2; 10 bases agree with TRBD1. The V and J ends lost 6 bases and 6 bases, in that order; junction bases with no gene match: 7. This CDR3 region has 15 residues. Germline CDR1 reads MNHNY; CDR2 reads SVGAGI (reference sequence). CDR3 loop: CASSRDRGYSGELFF. In DNA form, the CDR3 reads TGTGCCAGCAGCCGGGACAGGGGTTATTCCGGGGAGCTGTTTTTT.

The J gene is TRBJ1-2, the V gene TRBV7-9; 9 bases map to TRBD1. The CDR3 totals 13 residues. CDR1 SEHNR and CDR2 FQNEAQ come from the germline V gene (reference sequence). Trimming removed 5 bases from V and 8 bases from J; junction bases left unmatched: 6. The CDR3 region has the DNA TGTGCCAGCAGCCTCGGGACAGGGATGGGCTACACCTTC. Its translation is CASSLGTGMGYTF.

V and J are TRBV5-5 and TRBJ1-2; D remains ambiguous. V lost 0 bases and J lost 7, with 10 bases in between. The CDR3 is made up of 13 amino acids. Germline-derived CDR1 and CDR2 are SGHKS and YYEKEE (reference sequence). Here the CDR3 reads CASSLGPTGGYTF. CDR3 nucleotide sequence: TGTGCCAGCAGCTTGGGTCCGACGGGTGGCTACACCTTC.